In its sample, the clone carrying this TCR beta chain ranks as large. Trimming left V 5 bases short and J 5 bases short, with 21 bases between. The CDR3 runs to 16 residues. Germline-derived CDR1 and CDR2 are SGHRS and YFSETQ. Using roughly 16 ng of total RNA, TCR libraries were made with the QIAseq Immune Repertoire TCR panel. TCRdb passed the reads through MiXCR, listing each CDR3 protein once. The sample has roughly 200 distinct CDR3 sequences, around 9.5% seen once. This specimen comes from a study of circulating CD8 cells and anti-PD-1 response in melanoma. Four subsets defined by PD-1 and/or TIGIT were sorted from live CD3+CD8+TCRalphabeta+ cells.

The J gene is TRBJ2-3, the V gene TRBV5-1; tentative D call: TRBD1 (6 bases). The source is a human donor with melanoma. Source: CD8+ T cells from PBMCs, taken at baseline or after one month of anti-PD-1 therapy (not recorded which). Here the CDR3 DNA reads TGCGCCAGCAGTGGGAGTGGGGGCGCAACGATAGATACGCAGTATTTT. This encodes CASSGSGGATIDTQYF. Filled out from reference TRBV5-1 and TRBJ2-3, the complete variable domain reads KAGVTQTPRYLIKTRGQQVTLSCSPISGHRSVSWYQQTPGQGLQFLFEYFSETQRNKGNFPGRFSGRQFSNSRSEMNVSTLELGDSALYLCASSGSGGATIDTQYFGPGTRLTVL.